This is a list of T cell receptor beta chains from one sample in a study of blood T cell repertoires in COVID-19. Measured with immunoSEQ multiplex PCR; TCRdb has only the in-frame clones, and not every one. Seen here are about 72,000 clones, around 83% observed once, and the top ten hold roughly a third. The sample taken for sequencing was peripheral blood. The receptors were gathered from a woman over 75 with active or convalescent COVID-19. Both conserved end residues are part of each CDR3. Fields, in order: D gene, V gene, J gene, clone size, CDR3 DNA, CDR3 protein. D genes are given only for firm matches. Expanded clones get a size class; other rows say once, few or many, or leave the size out.

d_gene: TRBD1; v_gene: TRBV2; j_gene: TRBJ1-2; abundance: -; CDR3nt: TGTGCCAGCAGACCGGGACAGGGGTCAGTAGGCTACACCTTC; CDR3aa: CASRPGQGSVGYTF
d_gene: TRBD1; v_gene: TRBV5-1; j_gene: TRBJ1-1; abundance: -; CDR3nt: TGCGCCAGCAGCCCTAAGGACAGGGGATTAATTAACACTGAAGCTTTCTTT; CDR3aa: CASSPKDRGLINTEAFF
d_gene: -; v_gene: TRBV6-2/TRBV6-3; j_gene: TRBJ2-7; abundance: -; CDR3nt: TGTGCCAGCAGTTACTCGACAGCCCCGAACGAGCAGTACTTC; CDR3aa: CASSYSTAPNEQYF
d_gene: TRBD2; v_gene: TRBV7-8; j_gene: TRBJ2-7; abundance: -; CDR3nt: TGTGCCAGCAGCTTAGGGACTAGCGACGAACTTTACGAGCAGTACTTC; CDR3aa: CASSLGTSDELYEQYF
d_gene: -; v_gene: TRBV21-1; j_gene: TRBJ2-4; abundance: -; CDR3nt: TGTGCCAGCAGCCATACAGGGAAAGCCAAAAACATTCAGTACTTC; CDR3aa: CASSHTGKAKNIQYF
d_gene: -; v_gene: TRBV3-1/TRBV3-2; j_gene: TRBJ2-7; abundance: -; CDR3nt: TGTGCCAGCAGCCAACCTCCGAGGACCTACGAGCAGTACTTC; CDR3aa: CASSQPPRTYEQYF
d_gene: TRBD1; v_gene: TRBV7-2; j_gene: TRBJ2-2; abundance: -; CDR3nt: TGTGCCGAAACCCCGAGAATGACAGGGGCGAACACCGGGGAGCTGTTTTTT; CDR3aa: CAETPRMTGANTGELFF
d_gene: -; v_gene: TRBV27; j_gene: TRBJ1-6; abundance: once; CDR3nt: TGTGCCAGCAGTTTATCGCACGCAGGTTCACCCCTCCACTTT; CDR3aa: CASSLSHAGSPLHF
d_gene: -; v_gene: TRBV4-2; j_gene: TRBJ2-3; abundance: -; CDR3nt: TGTGCCAGCAGCCAAGAACCCGGGGGGCCAGGCACAGATACGCAGTATTTT; CDR3aa: CASSQEPGGPGTDTQYF
d_gene: TRBD1; v_gene: TRBV14; j_gene: TRBJ1-2; abundance: once; CDR3nt: TGTGCCAGCAGCCAGCGACCCGGGACAGGGAACGGGGGCACTAACTATGGCTACACCTTC; CDR3aa: CASSQRPGTGNGGTNYGYTF
d_gene: TRBD1; v_gene: TRBV6-6; j_gene: TRBJ1-5; abundance: -; CDR3nt: TGTGCCAGCAGTCAGGGGACAGAAGGGGCCCAGCATTTT; CDR3aa: CASSQGTEGAQHF
d_gene: -; v_gene: TRBV4-1; j_gene: TRBJ1-4; abundance: once; CDR3nt: TGCGCCAGCAGCCAAGCCGGGACATGGGATGTCGCAAAACTGTTTTTT; CDR3aa: CASSQAGTWDVAKLFF
d_gene: -; v_gene: TRBV7-2; j_gene: TRBJ2-5; abundance: -; CDR3nt: TGTGCCAGCAGCGGTTTGAGCAATGGAGAGACCCAGTACTTC; CDR3aa: CASSGLSNGETQYF
d_gene: TRBD1; v_gene: TRBV4-1; j_gene: TRBJ1-4; abundance: -; CDR3nt: TGCGCCAGCAGCCAAGGACAGGGCCGCGATAATGAAAAACTGTTTTTT; CDR3aa: CASSQGQGRDNEKLFF
d_gene: -; v_gene: TRBV5-4; j_gene: TRBJ2-3; abundance: -; CDR3nt: TGTGCCAGCAGCGTGAAGGGGGGGGGTGCGGATACGCAGTATTTT; CDR3aa: CASSVKGGGADTQYF
d_gene: TRBD2; v_gene: TRBV4-2; j_gene: TRBJ2-3; abundance: -; CDR3nt: TGTGCCAGCAGGCTTGGGGGCGGGGGGGCCGTGGATACGCAGTATTTT; CDR3aa: CASRLGGGGAVDTQYF
d_gene: TRBD1; v_gene: TRBV5-1; j_gene: TRBJ2-7; abundance: -; CDR3nt: TGCGCCAGCAGCCTGCGGGGGGACAGGGGGTACGAGCAGTACTTC; CDR3aa: CASSLRGDRGYEQYF
d_gene: TRBD1; v_gene: TRBV5-1; j_gene: TRBJ2-6; abundance: -; CDR3nt: TGCGCCAGCAGCTTGTTTCCCCCGGGACAGAACTCTGGGGCCAACGTCCTGACTTTC; CDR3aa: CASSLFPPGQNSGANVLTF